This entry lists 3 T cell receptor beta chains sequenced from one sample in a study of monozygotic twins with cystic fibrosis. Assay used: immunoSEQ multiplex PCR; TCRdb lists only in-frame clones, some missing. The sample records around 30,000 clones, less than 95% being singletons. The sample taken for sequencing was blood. The receptor source for this set is a girl under 10 years old with cystic fibrosis.

The CDR3 region is CASSYGGTGGTQYF. Written as DNA, the CDR3 is TGTGCCAGCAGTTACGGGGGGACAGGGGGGACCCAGTACTTC. The J gene is TRBJ2-5, the V gene TRBV6-6; 11 bases line up with TRBD1. The CDR3 is made up of 14 amino acids. V lost 2 bases, J lost 7 bases, and 3 bases stayed unmatched. The germline V gene has CDR1 MNHNY and CDR2 SVGAGI (reference sequence).

The chain couples TRBV18 to TRBJ1-1, with TRBD1 matching 11 bases. From germline, CDR1 is KGHSH and CDR2 LQKENI. The CDR3 has 15 residues. J was trimmed by 4 bases and V by 0 bases; bases with no gene match: 1. CDR3 coding DNA: TGTGCCAGCTCACCACCTGGGACAGGGGGCACTGAAGCTTTCTTT. It is translated as CASSPPGTGGTEAFF.

The chain links TRBV14 to TRBJ2-7, with D maybe TRBD1 (5 bases). CDR3 size: 16 residues. Germline assignment: CDR1 SGHDN and CDR2 FVKESK. Trimming removed 5 bases from V and 2 bases from J, with 19 bases in between. This chain's CDR3 is CASSKRTTTVTYEQYF. As DNA, the CDR3 is TGTGCCAGCAGCAAAAGGACCACGACAGTTACCTACGAGCAGTACTTC.